This T cell receptor (beta chain) was found in a study of cytomegalovirus exposure and HLA in healthy donors. Regarding this clone: Antigen: not known.

Overall study findings and caveats: Three CMV-associated chains proved CMV antigen-specific in vitro.

Healthy bone marrow donors made up the donor group. The PCR employed 60 Vbeta primers together with 13 Jbeta primers. In the source study's methods: Later, about 80 million unique TCR beta chains were counted in an analysis, and approximately 10 million of them were shared. Clones were read by immunoSEQ multiplex PCR, and TCRdb kept only the in-frame ones, dropping some. That table furnishes V, J and clone size, whereas the DNA furnished D and trimming. This sample carries more than 45,000 clones, just under 85% of them seen once, and the ten largest clones take about 3%. What was sequenced was PBMCs. The clonotype originates from a man aged 50-60 years in good health and CMV-seronegative.

The CDR3 loop reads CASSYRLELTDTQYF. DNA for the CDR3: TGTGCCAGCAGTTACCGACTCGAGCTCACAGATACGCAGTATTTT. The chain recombines TRBV6-5 with TRBJ2-3; D is uncertain. Germline-derived CDR1 and CDR2 are MNHEY and SVGAGI. The CDR3 sequence is 15 residues long. V lost 2 bases, J lost 2 bases, and 11 bases lay in between.